The sequence of this T cell receptor (beta chain) was determined in a study of T cells in Graves' hyperthyroidism and ophthalmopathy. TCR beta CDR3 regions were amplified from RNA. In the first-round RT-PCR of the TCR CDR3, the HTBI primer set was used. TCRdb re-derived calls from the multiplex PCR reads in MiXCR, one entry per CDR3 protein. This table has about 520,000 distinct CDR3 sequences, approximately 25% appearing once. The junction had 11 bases not matched to a gene; V was cut back by 4 bases and J by 8 bases. Per germline, CDR1 KGHSH and CDR2 LQKENI. This CDR3 spans 16 amino acids. This clonotype has only a few counts.

The sequence was obtained from a woman in her thirties with Graves' ophthalmopathy. Sequencing was performed on blood. This sequence joins TRBV18 and TRBJ2-2; 9 bases align to TRBD2. CDR3 loop: CASSRPGLAVKGELFF. CDR3 DNA: TGTGCCAGCTCACGTCCGGGACTAGCAGTCAAGGGGGAGCTGTTTTTT.